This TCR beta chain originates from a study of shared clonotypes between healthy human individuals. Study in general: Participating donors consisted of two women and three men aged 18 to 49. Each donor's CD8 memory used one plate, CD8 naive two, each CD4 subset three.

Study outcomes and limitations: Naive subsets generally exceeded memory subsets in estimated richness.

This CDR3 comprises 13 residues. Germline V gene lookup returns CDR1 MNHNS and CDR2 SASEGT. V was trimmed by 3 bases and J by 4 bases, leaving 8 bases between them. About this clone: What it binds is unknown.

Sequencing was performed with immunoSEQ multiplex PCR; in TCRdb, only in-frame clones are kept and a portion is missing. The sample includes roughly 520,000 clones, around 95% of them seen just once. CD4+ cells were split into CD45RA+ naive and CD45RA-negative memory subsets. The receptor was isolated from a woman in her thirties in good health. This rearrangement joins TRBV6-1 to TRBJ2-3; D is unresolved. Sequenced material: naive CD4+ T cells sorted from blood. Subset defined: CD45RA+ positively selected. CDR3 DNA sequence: TGTGCCAGCAGTGATACTTATTCAGATACGCAGTATTTT. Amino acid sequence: CASSDTYSDTQYF.